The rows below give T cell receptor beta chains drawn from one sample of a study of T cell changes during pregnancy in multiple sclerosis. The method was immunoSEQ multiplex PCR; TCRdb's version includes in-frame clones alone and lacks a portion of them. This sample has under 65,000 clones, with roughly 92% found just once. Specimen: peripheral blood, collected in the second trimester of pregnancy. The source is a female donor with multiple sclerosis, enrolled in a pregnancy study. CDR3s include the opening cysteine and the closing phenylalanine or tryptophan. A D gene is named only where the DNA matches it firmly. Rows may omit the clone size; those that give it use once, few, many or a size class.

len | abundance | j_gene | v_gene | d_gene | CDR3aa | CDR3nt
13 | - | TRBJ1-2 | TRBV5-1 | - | CASSYETAASYTF | TGCGCCAGCAGCTATGAGACGGCGGCGAGCTACACCTTC
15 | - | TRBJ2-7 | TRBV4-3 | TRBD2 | CASSQATSGWYEQYF | TGCGCCAGCAGCCAAGCCACTAGCGGCTGGTACGAGCAGTACTTC
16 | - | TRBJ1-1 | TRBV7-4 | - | CASSFGPNDMNTEAFF | TGTGCCAGCAGCTTTGGCCCCAACGATATGAACACTGAAGCTTTCTTT
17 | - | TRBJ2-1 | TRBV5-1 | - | CASSLEGRGVQVNEQFF | TGCGCCAGCAGCTTGGAGGGGCGGGGAGTCCAGGTCAATGAGCAGTTCTTC
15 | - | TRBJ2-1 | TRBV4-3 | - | CASSQDLTRRDEQFF | TGCGCCAGCAGCCAAGATCTTACGAGGCGGGATGAGCAGTTCTTC
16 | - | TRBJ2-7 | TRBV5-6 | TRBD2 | CASSPRTSGSVHEQYF | TGTGCCAGCAGCCCCCGGACTAGCGGGAGTGTGCACGAGCAGTACTTC
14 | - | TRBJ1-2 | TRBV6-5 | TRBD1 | CASSYADRNYGYTF | TGTGCCAGCAGTTACGCGGACAGGAACTATGGCTACACCTTC
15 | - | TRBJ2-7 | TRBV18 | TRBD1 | CASSRQGTGGYEQYF | TGTGCCAGCTCCCGCCAGGGGACAGGGGGTTACGAGCAGTACTTC
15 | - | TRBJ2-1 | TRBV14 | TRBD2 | CASSPLAGGYNEQFF | TGTGCCAGCAGCCCTCTAGCGGGAGGGTACAATGAGCAGTTCTTC
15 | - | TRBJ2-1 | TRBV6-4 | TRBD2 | CASSVEASGNNEQFF | TGTGCCAGCAGTGTAGAAGCTAGCGGGAACAATGAGCAGTTCTTC
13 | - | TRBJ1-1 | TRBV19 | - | CASSLEGRTEAFF | TGTGCCAGTAGTCTCGAGGGCAGGACTGAAGCTTTCTTT
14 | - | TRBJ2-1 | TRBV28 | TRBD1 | CASSRTGDYNEQFF | TGTGCCAGCAGTCGGACAGGGGACTACAATGAGCAGTTCTTC
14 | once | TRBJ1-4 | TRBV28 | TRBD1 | CASSFVGQGEKLFF | TGTGCCAGCAGTTTTGTCGGACAGGGGGAAAAACTGTTTTTT
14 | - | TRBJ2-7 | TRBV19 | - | CASSMYRDPNEQYF | TGTGCCAGTAGTATGTACAGGGATCCCAACGAGCAGTACTTC
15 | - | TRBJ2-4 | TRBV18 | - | CASSPRTTAKNIQYF | TGTGCCAGCTCACCTCGGACAACAGCCAAAAACATTCAGTACTTC
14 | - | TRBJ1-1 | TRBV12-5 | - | CASGLVLGAHEAFF | TGTGCTAGTGGTTTGGTACTGGGGGCTCATGAAGCTTTCTTT
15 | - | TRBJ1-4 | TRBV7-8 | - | CASSLVGHLNEKLFF | TGTGCCAGCAGCTTGGTGGGACACCTTAATGAAAAACTGTTTTTT
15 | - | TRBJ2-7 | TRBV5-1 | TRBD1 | CASAALDRGSYEQYF | TGCGCCAGCGCTGCCCTGGACAGGGGTAGTTACGAGCAGTACTTC
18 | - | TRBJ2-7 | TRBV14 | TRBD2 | CASSHGNSGSLEAYEQYF | TGTGCCAGCAGCCACGGTAATAGCGGGAGTTTAGAGGCCTACGAGCAGTACTTC